The present entry profiles one T cell receptor (beta chain) with its context. Antigen: not known. This entry belongs to a study of blood T cells in healthy people across ages. Study findings and constraints: Changes seen in expanded clonotypes were possibly confounded by donor CMV status left unknown. Versus aged donors, long-lived donors had higher diversity and more naive CD4+ cells. The fall in TCR beta diversity per million T cells was roughly linear with age.

Next came a second PCR, run for about 6 to 12 cycles, which used a sample-barcoded 5' primer along with a J-beta primer mix. A single record per CDR3 protein comes from TCRdb applying MiXCR to the 5' RACE reads. The data show approximately 1,700,000 distinct CDR3 sequences, roughly two fifths seen once. This CDR3 comprises 15 residues. The germline gives CDR1 SGHTA, CDR2 FQGNSA. The V end was cut by 1 base, the J end by 3 bases, with 10 bases between. This sequence was found in a human donor in good health. The V and J genes are TRBV7-2 and TRBJ1-5; D is undetermined. The specimen was blood. The CDR3 DNA reads as TGTGCCAGCAGCTTAGGCGGCAGCTTCAATCAGCCCCAGCATTTT. Amino acids: CASSLGGSFNQPQHF.